The sequence of this T cell receptor (beta chain) was determined in a study of identical twins. Study-wide results and limits: Beta out-of-frame twin sharing showed a weaker excess. Analyses of zero insertions could be partly confounded by invariant MAIT and iNKT cells. For cord blood, abundant beta clonotypes had fewer insertions, unlike memory repertoires, which showed none.

As to this clonotype: Its specificity is unknown.

A universal primer site was created by template switching, with the cDNA bearing unique molecular identifiers. From the 5' RACE reads, TCRdb called clonotypes with MiXCR, one entry per CDR3 protein. Of over 600,000 distinct CDR3 sequences in the sample, 21% were seen once. These records were also assigned to another study, of T cells expressing NK-cell markers.

The sequence was collected from a woman younger than 35 in good health. Sequencing input: PBMCs.

CDR3 residues: CASSLSAGTGNIQYF. The CDR3 DNA is TGTGCCAGCAGCTTATCGGCAGGGACGGGAAACATTCAGTACTTC. V gene TRBV5-6 combines with J gene TRBJ2-4; either TRBD1 or TRBD2 may fit D (5 bases each). Germline CDR1 is SGHDT and CDR2 is YYEEEE. The CDR3 length is 15 residues. Trimming removed 2 bases from V and 6 bases from J, with 15 bases in between.